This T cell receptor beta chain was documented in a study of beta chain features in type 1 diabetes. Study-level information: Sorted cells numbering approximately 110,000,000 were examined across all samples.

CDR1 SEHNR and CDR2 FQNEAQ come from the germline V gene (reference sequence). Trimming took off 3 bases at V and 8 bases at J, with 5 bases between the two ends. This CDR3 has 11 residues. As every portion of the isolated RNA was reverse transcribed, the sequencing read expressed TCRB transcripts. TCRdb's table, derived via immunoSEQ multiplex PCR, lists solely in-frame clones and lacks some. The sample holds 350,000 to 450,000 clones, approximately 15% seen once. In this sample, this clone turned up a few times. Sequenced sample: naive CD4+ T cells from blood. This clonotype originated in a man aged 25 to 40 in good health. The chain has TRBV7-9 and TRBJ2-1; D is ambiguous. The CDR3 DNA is TGTGCCAGCAGCTTGAAGCATGAGCAGTTCTTC. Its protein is CASSLKHEQFF.